This is a list of T cell receptor beta chains from one sample in a study of memory CD4+ T cells and cytomegalovirus serostatus. Profiling relied on immunoSEQ multiplex PCR, and the TCRdb table lists in-frame clones only, not all of them. The table records under 50,000 clones, 65% to 80% of them present only once. Input material: memory CD4+ T cells from blood. The receptor source for this set is an adult in good health and CMV-seropositive. Each CDR3 is given with its conserved first and last residue. The D gene is left open where the match is weak. For some rows the clone size is stated as once, few or many, or as a class when expanded; others skip it.

CASSLGRDGYTF,TGTGCCAGCAGCTTGGGCCGCGATGGCTACACCTTC,TRBJ1-2,-,TRBV11-1,-
CASSPTTGAEAFF,TGTGCCAGCTCACCGACGACAGGCGCCGAAGCTTTCTTT,TRBJ1-1,-,TRBV18,-
CASSFWGAGGQGTEAFF,TGTGCCAGCAGCTTTTGGGGGGCAGGGGGCCAGGGCACTGAAGCTTTCTTT,TRBJ1-1,-,TRBV5-8,TRBD1
CASSLGRYEQFF,TGTGCCAGCAGCTTAGGTCGATATGAGCAGTTCTTC,TRBJ2-1,-,TRBV7-2,-
CASTGFGDLINEQFF,TGTGCCAGCACCGGTTTTGGGGACCTTATAAATGAGCAGTTCTTC,TRBJ2-1,few,TRBV7-2,-
CASSSLSGAAYEQYF,TGTGCCAGCAGCTCCCTTAGCGGGGCCGCCTACGAGCAGTACTTC,TRBJ2-7,-,TRBV5-4,TRBD2
CASSLRGAGETQYF,TGCGCCAGCAGCTTGCGGGGGGCCGGGGAGACCCAGTACTTC,TRBJ2-5,-,TRBV5-1,-
CASSSTASGNTIYF,TGTGCCAGCAGCTCGACAGCCTCTGGAAACACCATATATTTT,TRBJ1-3,medium-sized,TRBV6-5,-
CSEIDGTDTQYF,TGCAGCGAGATAGACGGCACAGATACGCAGTATTTT,TRBJ2-3,-,TRBV29-1,-
CASSVGNQDTGYGYTF,TGTGCCAGCAGCGTAGGTAACCAGGACACCGGCTATGGCTACACCTTC,TRBJ1-2,-,TRBV9,-
CASSIGRANTGELFF,TGTGCCAGTAGTATCGGCAGGGCGAACACCGGGGAGCTGTTTTTT,TRBJ2-2,few,TRBV19,-
CASSPGDRINQPQHF,TGTGCCAGCAGCCCAGGAGACAGAATCAATCAGCCCCAGCATTTT,TRBJ1-5,-,TRBV7-8,-
CASSPNVLPEAFF,TGTGCCAGCTCACCGAATGTACTACCTGAAGCTTTCTTT,TRBJ1-1,-,TRBV18,-
CASSERLDSYTQYF,TGTGCCAGCAGTGAACGACTAGATTCTTATACGCAGTATTTT,TRBJ2-3,-,TRBV2,-
CASSVDMGTYEQYF,TGTGCCAGCAGCGTAGATATGGGTACCTACGAGCAGTACTTC,TRBJ2-7,-,TRBV9,-
CASSEQPSYEQYF,TGTGCCAGCAGTGAACAGCCCTCCTACGAGCAGTACTTC,TRBJ2-7,-,TRBV6-1,-
CASNRRQGVTDSPLHF,TGTGCCAGCAACCGGAGACAGGGGGTAACCGATTCACCCCTCCACTTT,TRBJ1-6,once,TRBV5-5,TRBD1
CASSQRLAGGGDTQYF,TGTGCCAGCAGCCAACGGCTAGCGGGGGGGGGTGATACGCAGTATTTT,TRBJ2-3,-,TRBV7-2,TRBD2
CSVEGTGGFGYTF,TGCAGCGTTGAAGGGACAGGAGGCTTTGGCTACACCTTC,TRBJ1-2,-,TRBV29-1,TRBD1
CASRGRNTEAFF,TGTGCCAGCAGGGGGAGAAACACTGAAGCTTTCTTT,TRBJ1-1,-,TRBV6-6,-
CASSLGQGGETQYF,TGTGCCAGCAGCTTGGGTCAAGGGGGGGAGACCCAGTACTTC,TRBJ2-5,-,TRBV5-4,-
CSAERGSNTEAFF,TGCAGCGCCGAGAGGGGGAGTAACACTGAAGCTTTCTTT,TRBJ1-1,few,TRBV29-1,-
CASSRDSGNTIYF,TGTGCCAGCAGCCGGGACTCTGGAAACACCATATATTTT,TRBJ1-3,-,TRBV5-6,-
CASSPTGASYEQYF,TGTGCCAGCAGCCCCACAGGGGCCTCCTACGAGCAGTACTTC,TRBJ2-7,medium-sized,TRBV6-1,TRBD1
CASSRIRTGYGYTF,TGTGCCAGCAGCAGAATACGGACAGGCTATGGCTACACCTTC,TRBJ1-2,-,TRBV7-2,TRBD1